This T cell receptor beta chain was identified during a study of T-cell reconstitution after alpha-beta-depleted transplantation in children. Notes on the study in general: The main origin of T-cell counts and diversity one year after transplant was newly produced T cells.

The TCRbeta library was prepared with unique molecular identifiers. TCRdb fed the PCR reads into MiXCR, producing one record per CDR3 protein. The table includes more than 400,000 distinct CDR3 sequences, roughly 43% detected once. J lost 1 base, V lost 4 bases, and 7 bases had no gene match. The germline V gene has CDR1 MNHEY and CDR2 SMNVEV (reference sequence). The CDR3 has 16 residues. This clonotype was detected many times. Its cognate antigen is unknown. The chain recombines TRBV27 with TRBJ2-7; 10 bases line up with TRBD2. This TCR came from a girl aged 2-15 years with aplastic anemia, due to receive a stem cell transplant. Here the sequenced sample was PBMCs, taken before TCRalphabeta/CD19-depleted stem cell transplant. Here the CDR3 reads CASSSGLAVQSYEQYF. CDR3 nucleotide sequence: TGTGCCAGCAGTTCCGGACTAGCGGTCCAATCCTACGAGCAGTACTTC.